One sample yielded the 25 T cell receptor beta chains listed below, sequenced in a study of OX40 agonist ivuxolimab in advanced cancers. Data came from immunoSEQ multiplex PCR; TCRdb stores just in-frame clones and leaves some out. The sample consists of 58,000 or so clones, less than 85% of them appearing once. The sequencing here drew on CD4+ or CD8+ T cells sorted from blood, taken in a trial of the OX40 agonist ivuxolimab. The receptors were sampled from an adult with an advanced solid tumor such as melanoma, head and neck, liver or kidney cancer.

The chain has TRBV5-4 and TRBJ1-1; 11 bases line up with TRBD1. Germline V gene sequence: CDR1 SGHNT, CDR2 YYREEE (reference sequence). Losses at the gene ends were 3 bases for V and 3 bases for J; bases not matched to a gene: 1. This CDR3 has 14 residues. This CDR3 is CASSWGQGDTEAFF. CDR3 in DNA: TGTGCCAGCAGCTGGGGACAGGGGGACACTGAAGCTTTCTTT. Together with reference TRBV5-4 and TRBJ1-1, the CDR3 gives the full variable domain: ETGVTQSPTHLIKTRGQQVTLRCSSQSGHNTVSWYQQALGQGPQFIFQYYREEENGRGNFPPRFSGLQFPNYSSELNVNALELDDSALYLCASSWGQGDTEAFFGQGTRLTVV.

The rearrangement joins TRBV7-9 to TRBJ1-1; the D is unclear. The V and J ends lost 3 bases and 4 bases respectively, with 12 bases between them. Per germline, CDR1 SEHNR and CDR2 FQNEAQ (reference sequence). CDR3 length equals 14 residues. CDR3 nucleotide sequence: TGTGCCAGCAGCTTTAACCATGCAAGCACTGAAGCTTTCTTT. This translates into CASSFNHASTEAFF.

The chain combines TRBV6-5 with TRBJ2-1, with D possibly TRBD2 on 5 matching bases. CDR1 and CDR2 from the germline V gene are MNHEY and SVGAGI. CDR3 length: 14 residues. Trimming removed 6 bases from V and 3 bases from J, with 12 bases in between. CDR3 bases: TGTGCCAGCAGAGTCGCCGCGGGCTACAATGAGCAGTTCTTC. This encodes CASRVAAGYNEQFF.

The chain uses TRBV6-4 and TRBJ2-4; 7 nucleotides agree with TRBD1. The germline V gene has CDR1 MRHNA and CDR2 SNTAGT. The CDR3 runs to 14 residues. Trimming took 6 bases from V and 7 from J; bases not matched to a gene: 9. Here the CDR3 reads CASSSTGTDNIQYF. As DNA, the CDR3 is TGTGCCAGCAGCAGCACCGGGACAGACAACATTCAGTACTTC.

The CDR3 loop reads CASSPEQYEQYF. In DNA, the CDR3 is TGTGCCAGCTCACCTGAACAATACGAGCAGTACTTC. This chain uses TRBV18 with TRBJ2-7; D gene uncertain. V was shortened by 3 bases and J by 4 bases, with 7 bases between the two germline ends. Germline loops: CDR1 KGHSH, CDR2 LQKENI. The CDR3 is made up of 12 amino acids.

The CDR3 is CASSLYGGDPSYGYTF. As DNA, the CDR3 is TGTGCCAGCAGCTTATATGGAGGGGACCCCTCCTATGGCTACACCTTC. The J gene is TRBJ1-2, the V gene TRBV7-3; tentative D call: TRBD1 (5 bases). V lost 2 bases to trimming and J lost 4 bases, with 17 bases between them. CDR1 SGHTA and CDR2 FQGTGA come from the germline V gene. The CDR3 extends over 16 amino acids.

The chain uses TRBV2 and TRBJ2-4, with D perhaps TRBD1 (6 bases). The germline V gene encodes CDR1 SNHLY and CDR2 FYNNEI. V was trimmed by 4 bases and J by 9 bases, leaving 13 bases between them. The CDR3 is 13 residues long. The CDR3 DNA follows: TGTGCCAGCAGTGCAAGGGACATTTTCATTCAGTACTTC. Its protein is CASSARDIFIQYF.

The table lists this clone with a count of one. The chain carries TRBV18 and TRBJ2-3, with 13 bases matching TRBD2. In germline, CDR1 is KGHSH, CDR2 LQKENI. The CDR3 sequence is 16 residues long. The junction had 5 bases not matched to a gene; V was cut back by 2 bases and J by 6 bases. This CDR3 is CASSPFTSGGADTQYF. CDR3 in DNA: TGTGCCAGCTCACCATTTACTAGCGGGGGGGCGGATACGCAGTATTTT.

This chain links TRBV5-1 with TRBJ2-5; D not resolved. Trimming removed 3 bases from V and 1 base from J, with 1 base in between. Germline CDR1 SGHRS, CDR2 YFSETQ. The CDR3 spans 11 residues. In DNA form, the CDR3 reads TGCGCCAGCAGCTCCCAAGAGACCCAGTACTTC. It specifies CASSSQETQYF.

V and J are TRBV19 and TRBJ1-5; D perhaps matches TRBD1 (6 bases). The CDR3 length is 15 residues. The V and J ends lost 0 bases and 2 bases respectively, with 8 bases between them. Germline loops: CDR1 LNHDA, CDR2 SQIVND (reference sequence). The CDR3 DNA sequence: TGTGCCAGTAGTATAGAATCAGGGGGCAATCAGCCCCAGCATTTT. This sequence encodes CASSIESGGNQPQHF.

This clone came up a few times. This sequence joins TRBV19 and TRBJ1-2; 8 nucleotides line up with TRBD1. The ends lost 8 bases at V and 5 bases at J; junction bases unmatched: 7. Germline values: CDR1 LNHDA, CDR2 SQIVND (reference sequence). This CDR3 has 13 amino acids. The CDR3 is CASSTGDLYGYTF. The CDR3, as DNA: TGTGCCAGTTCGACAGGGGATCTTTATGGCTACACCTTC. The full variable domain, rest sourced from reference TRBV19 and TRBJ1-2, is DGGITQSPKYLFRKEGQNVTLSCEQNLNHDAMYWYRQDPGQGLRLIYYSQIVNDFQKGDIAEGYSVSREKKESFPLTVTSAQKNPTAFYLCASSTGDLYGYTFGSGTRLTVV.

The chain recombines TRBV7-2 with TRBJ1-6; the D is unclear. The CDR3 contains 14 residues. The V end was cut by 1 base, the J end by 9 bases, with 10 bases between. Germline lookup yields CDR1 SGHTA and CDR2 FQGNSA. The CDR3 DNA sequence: TGTGCCAGCAGCTTAGTGCAGTCGGGTTCACCCCTCCACTTT. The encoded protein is CASSLVQSGSPLHF.

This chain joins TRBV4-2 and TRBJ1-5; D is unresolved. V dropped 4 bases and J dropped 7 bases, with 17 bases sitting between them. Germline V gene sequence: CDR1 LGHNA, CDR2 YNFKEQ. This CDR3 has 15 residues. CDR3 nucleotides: TGTGCCAGCAGCCGTCGGACGGGTGAGGAACAGCCCCAGCATTTT. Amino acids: CASSRRTGEEQPQHF.

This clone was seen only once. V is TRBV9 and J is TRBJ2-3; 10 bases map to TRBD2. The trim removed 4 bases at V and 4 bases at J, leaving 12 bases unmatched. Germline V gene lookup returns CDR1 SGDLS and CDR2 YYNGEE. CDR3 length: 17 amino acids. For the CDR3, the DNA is TGTGCCAGCAGCAACCCGGGACTAGCGACGGATGCAGATACGCAGTATTTT. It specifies CASSNPGLATDADTQYF.

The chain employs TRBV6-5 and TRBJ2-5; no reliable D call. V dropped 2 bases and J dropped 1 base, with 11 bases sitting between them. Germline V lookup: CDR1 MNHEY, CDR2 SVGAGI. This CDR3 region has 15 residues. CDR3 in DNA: TGTGCCAGCAGTTACGGCGGCCTGCTCCAAGAGACCCAGTACTTC. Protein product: CASSYGGLLQETQYF.

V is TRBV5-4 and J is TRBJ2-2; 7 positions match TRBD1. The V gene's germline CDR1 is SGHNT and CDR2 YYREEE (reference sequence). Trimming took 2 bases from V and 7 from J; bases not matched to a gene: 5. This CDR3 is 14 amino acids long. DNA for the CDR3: TGTGCCAGCAGCTTTACAGGGGCGAACGGGGAGCTGTTTTTT. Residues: CASSFTGANGELFF. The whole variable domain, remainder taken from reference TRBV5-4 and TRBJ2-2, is ETGVTQSPTHLIKTRGQQVTLRCSSQSGHNTVSWYQQALGQGPQFIFQYYREEENGRGNFPPRFSGLQFPNYSSELNVNALELDDSALYLCASSFTGANGELFFGEGSRLTVL.

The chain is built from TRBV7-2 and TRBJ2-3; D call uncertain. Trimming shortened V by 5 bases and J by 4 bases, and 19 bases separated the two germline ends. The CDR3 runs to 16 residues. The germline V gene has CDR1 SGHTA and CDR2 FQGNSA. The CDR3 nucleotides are TGTGCCAGCAGCCGTAAAGGGTTACAAGGCTCAGATACGCAGTATTTT. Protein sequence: CASSRKGLQGSDTQYF.

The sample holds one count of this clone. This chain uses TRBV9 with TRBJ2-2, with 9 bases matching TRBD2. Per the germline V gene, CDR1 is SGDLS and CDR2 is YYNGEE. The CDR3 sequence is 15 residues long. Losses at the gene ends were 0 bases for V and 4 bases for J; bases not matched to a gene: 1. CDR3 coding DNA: TGTGCCAGCAGCGTAGGCGGGGGGGGCACCGGGGAGCTGTTTTTT. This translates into CASSVGGGGTGELFF.

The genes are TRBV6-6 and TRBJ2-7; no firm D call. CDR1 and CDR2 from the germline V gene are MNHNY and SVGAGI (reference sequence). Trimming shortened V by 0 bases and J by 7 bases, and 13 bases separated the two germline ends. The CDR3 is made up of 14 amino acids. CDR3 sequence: CASSYSGYGVEQYF. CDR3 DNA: TGTGCCAGCAGTTACTCGGGGTACGGCGTTGAGCAGTACTTC.

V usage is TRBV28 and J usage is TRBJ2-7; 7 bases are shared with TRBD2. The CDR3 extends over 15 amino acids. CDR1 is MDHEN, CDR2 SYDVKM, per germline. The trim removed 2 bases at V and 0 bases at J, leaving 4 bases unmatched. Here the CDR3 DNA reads TGTGCCAGCAGTTTAAGGGCTAGCGGCTCCTACGAGCAGTACTTC. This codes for CASSLRASGSYEQYF.

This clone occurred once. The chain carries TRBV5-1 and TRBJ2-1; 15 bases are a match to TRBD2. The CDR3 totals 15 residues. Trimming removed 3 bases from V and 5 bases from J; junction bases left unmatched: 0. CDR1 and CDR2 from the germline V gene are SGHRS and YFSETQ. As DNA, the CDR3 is TGCGCCAGCAGCTGGACTAGCGGGGGGGACAATGAGCAGTTCTTC. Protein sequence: CASSWTSGGDNEQFF.

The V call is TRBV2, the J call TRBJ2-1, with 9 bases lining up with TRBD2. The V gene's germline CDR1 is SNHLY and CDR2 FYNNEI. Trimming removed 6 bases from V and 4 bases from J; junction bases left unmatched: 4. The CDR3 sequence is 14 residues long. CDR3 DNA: TGTGCCAGCAGAGAGCGGGGGGTTTACAATGAGCAGTTCTTC. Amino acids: CASRERGVYNEQFF.

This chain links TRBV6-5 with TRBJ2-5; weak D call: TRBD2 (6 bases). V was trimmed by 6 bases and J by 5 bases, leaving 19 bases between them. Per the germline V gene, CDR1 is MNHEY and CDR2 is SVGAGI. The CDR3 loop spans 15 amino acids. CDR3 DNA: TGTGCCAGCAGCCAACGGGTTAGCGGCAGGGAGACCCAGTACTTC. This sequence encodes CASSQRVSGRETQYF.

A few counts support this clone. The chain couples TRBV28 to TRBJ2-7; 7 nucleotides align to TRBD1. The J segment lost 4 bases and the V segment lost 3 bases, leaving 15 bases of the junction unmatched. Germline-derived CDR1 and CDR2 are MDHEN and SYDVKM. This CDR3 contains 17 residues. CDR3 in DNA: TGTGCCAGCAGTTTCTATTCGCTAGGACAGGAGACTTACGAGCAGTACTTC. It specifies CASSFYSLGQETYEQYF.

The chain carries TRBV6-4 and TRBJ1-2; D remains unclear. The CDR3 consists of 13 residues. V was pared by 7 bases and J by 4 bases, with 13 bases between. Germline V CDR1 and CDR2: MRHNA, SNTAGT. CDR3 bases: TGTGCCAGCACGCCTAGTCGGACCTATGGCTACACCTTC. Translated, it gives CASTPSRTYGYTF.